This T cell receptor (beta chain) was retrieved from a study of vaccination and CD4 T cells after COVID-19. Study summary: Those taking part got two shots of either the BNT162b2 or the mRNA-1273 vaccine.

Treatment: approximately nine-day PBMC culture with coronavirus spike peptide pools or control peptides (ViraFEST assay). Investigators obtained the unexposed donor's CD4+ T cells before the COVID-19 pandemic (2011-2018). This clonotype rates as large. What it recognizes is unknown. Germline CDR1 and CDR2: SGHNT and YYREEE (reference sequence). CDR3 length: 16 residues. V lost 0 bases to trimming and J lost 3 bases, with 15 bases between them. Once obtained from cultured CD4+ T cells, the DNA was sequenced using the Oncomine TCR Beta short-read assay. TCRdb itself ran the PCR reads through MiXCR, one entry per CDR3 protein. The repertoire holds some 1,400 distinct CDR3 sequences, roughly an eighth seen once, with roughly 10% in the top ten.

Input material: CD4+ T cells from blood, cultured in vitro. The chain joins TRBV5-4 to TRBJ1-1, with TRBD1 as a possible D gene (5 bases). The source is a human donor in good health. CDR3 nucleotide sequence: TGTGCCAGCAGCTTGGGGGATTGGGGGTTTGACACTGAAGCTTTCTTT. As protein: CASSLGDWGFDTEAFF.